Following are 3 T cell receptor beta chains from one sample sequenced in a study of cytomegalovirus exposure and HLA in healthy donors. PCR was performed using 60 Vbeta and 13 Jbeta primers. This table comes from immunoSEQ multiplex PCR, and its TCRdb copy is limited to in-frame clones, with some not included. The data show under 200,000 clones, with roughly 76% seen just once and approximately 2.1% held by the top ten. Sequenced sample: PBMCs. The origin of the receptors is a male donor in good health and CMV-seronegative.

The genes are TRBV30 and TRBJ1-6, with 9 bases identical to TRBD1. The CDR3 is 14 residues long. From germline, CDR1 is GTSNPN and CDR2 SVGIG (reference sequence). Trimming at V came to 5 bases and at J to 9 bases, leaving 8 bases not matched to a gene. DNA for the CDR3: TGTGCCTGGTCCACAGGGGGCGGTGGTTCACCCCTCCACTTT. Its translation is CAWSTGGGGSPLHF.

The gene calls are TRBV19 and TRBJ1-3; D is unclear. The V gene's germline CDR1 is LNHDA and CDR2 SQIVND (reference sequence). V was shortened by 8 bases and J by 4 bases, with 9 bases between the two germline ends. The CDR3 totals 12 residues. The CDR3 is CASSSEGNTIYF. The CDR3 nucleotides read TGTGCCAGTTCTTCTGAGGGAAACACCATATATTTT.

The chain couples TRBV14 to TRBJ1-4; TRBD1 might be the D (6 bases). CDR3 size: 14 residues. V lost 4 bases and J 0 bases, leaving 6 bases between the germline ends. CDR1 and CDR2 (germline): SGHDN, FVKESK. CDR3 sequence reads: CASSRTATNEKLFF. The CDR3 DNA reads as TGTGCCAGCAGCCGGACAGCAACTAATGAAAAACTGTTTTTT.